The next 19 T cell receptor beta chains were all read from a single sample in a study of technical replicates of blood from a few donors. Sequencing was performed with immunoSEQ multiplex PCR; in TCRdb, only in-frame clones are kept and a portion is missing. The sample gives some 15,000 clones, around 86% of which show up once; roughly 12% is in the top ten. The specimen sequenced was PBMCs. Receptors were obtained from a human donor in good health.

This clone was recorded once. This chain's CDR3 is CASSTHGQGVSGQYF. In DNA form, the CDR3 reads TGTGCCAGCAGCACCCACGGACAGGGTGTTTCTGGGCAGTACTTC. The chain links TRBV7-8 to TRBJ2-7; 8 bases match TRBD1. Germline CDR1 SGHVS, CDR2 FQNEAQ. The CDR3 length is 15 residues. J lost 9 bases, V lost 5 bases, and 15 bases had no gene match.

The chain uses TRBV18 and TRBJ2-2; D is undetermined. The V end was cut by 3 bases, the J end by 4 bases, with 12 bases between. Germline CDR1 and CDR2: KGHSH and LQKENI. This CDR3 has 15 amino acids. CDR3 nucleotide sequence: TGTGCCAGCTCACCTCGACTTGTCCGCACCGGGGAGCTGTTTTTT. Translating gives CASSPRLVRTGELFF.

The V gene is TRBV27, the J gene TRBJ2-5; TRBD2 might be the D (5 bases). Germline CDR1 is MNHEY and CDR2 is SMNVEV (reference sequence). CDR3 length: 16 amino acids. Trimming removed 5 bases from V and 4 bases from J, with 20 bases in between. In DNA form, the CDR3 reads TGTGCCAGCAGTCCGGACTTTAACCTATGGATAGAGACCCAGTACTTC. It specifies CASSPDFNLWIETQYF.

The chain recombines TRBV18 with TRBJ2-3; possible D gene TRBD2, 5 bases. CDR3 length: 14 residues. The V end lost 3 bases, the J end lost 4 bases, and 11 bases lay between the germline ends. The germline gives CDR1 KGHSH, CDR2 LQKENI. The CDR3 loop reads CASSPGLASDTQYF. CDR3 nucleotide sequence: TGTGCCAGCTCACCGGGCCTAGCATCAGATACGCAGTATTTT.

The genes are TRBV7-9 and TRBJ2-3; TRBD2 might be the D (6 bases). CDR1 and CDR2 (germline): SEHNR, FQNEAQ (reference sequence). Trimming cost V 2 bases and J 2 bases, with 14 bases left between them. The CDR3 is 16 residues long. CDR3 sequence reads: CASSLSFSGYTDTQYF. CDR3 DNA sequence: TGTGCCAGCAGCTTAAGTTTTAGCGGCTACACAGATACGCAGTATTTT.

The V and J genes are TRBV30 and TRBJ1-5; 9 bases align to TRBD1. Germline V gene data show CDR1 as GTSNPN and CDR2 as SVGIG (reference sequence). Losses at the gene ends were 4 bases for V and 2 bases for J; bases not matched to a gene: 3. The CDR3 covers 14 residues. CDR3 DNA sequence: TGTGCCTGGACACAGGGGGCGGGCAATCAGCCCCAGCATTTT. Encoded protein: CAWTQGAGNQPQHF.

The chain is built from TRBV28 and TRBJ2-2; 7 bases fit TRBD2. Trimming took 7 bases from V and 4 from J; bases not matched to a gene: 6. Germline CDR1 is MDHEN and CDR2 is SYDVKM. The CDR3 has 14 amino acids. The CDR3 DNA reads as TGTGCCAGCAACCGGGACTATACCACCGGGGAGCTGTTTTTT. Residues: CASNRDYTTGELFF.

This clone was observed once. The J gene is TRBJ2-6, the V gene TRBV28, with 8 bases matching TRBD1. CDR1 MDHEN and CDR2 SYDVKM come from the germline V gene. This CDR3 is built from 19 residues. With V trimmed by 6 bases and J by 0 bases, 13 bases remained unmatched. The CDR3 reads CASRRRRTGIFSGANVLTF. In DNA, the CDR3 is TGTGCCAGCAGACGCCGGCGGACAGGGATTTTCTCTGGGGCCAACGTCCTGACTTTC.

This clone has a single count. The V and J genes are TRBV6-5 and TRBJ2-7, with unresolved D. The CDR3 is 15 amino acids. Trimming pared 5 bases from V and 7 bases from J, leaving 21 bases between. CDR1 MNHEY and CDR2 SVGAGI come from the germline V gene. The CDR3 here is CASSRLPESLGEQYF. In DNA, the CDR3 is TGTGCCAGCAGTCGACTCCCCGAATCCCTCGGGGAGCAGTACTTC.

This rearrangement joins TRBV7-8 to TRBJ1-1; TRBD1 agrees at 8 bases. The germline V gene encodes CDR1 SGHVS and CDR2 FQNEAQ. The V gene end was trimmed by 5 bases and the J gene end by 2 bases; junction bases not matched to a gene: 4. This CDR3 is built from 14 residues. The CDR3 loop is CASSRQGPNTEAFF. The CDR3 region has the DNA TGTGCCAGCAGCCGACAGGGGCCTAACACTGAAGCTTTCTTT.

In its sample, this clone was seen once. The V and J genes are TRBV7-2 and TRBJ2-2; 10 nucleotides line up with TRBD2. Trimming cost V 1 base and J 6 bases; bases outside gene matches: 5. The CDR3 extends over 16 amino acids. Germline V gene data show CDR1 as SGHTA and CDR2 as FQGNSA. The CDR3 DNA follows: TGTGCCAGCAGCTTAGACACTAGCGGGGCCCCCGGGGAGCTGTTTTTT. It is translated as CASSLDTSGAPGELFF.

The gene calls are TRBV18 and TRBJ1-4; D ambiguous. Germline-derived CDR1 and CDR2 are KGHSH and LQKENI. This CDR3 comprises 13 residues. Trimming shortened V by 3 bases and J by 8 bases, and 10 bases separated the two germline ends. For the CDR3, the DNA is TGTGCCAGCTCACCCCCCCCAGGAGAAAAACTGTTTTTT. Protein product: CASSPPPGEKLFF.

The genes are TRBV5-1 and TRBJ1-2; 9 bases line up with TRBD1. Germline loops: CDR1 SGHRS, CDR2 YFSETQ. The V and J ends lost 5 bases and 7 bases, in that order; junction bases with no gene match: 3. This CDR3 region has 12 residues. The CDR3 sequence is CASSGQGIGYTF. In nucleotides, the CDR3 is TGCGCCAGCAGTGGACAGGGGATTGGCTACACCTTC.

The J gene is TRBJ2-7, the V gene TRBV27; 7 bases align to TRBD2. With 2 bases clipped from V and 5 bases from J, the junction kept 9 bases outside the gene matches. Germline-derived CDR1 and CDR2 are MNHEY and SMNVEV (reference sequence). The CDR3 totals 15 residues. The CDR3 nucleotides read TGTGCCAGCAGTTTACTGGGGGGAGGGAGCGACGAGCAGTACTTC. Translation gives CASSLLGGGSDEQYF.

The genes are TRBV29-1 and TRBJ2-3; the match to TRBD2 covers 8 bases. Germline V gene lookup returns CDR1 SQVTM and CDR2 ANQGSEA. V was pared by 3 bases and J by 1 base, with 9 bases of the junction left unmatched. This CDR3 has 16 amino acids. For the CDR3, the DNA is TGCAGCGTTGAGGGAGCGGGAGTACCCGGCACAGATACGCAGTATTTT. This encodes CSVEGAGVPGTDTQYF.

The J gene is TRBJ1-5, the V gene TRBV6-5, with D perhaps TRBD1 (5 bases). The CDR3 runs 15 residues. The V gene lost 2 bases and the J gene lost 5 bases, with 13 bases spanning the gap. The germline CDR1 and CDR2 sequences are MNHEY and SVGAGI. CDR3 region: CASSYVQVLDQPQHF. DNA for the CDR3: TGTGCCAGCAGTTACGTACAGGTCCTCGATCAGCCCCAGCATTTT.

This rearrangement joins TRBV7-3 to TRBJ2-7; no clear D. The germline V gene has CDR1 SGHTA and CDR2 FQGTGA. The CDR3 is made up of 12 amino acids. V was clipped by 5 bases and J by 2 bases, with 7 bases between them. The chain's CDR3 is CASSAGTYEQYF. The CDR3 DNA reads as TGTGCCAGCAGCGCAGGTACCTACGAGCAGTACTTC.

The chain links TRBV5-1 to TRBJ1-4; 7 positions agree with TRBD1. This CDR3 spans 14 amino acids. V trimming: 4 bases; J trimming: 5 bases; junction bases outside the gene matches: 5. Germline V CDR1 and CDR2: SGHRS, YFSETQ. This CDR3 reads CASSPGDSNEKLFF. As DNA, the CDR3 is TGCGCCAGCAGCCCCGGGGACAGCAATGAAAAACTGTTTTTT.

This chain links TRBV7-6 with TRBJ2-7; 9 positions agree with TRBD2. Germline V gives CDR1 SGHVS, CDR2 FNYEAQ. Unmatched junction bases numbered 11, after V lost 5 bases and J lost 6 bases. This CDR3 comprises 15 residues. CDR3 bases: TGTGCCAGCAGCCCTCGTCCTAGCGGGAAGCCCGAGCAGTACTTC. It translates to CASSPRPSGKPEQYF.